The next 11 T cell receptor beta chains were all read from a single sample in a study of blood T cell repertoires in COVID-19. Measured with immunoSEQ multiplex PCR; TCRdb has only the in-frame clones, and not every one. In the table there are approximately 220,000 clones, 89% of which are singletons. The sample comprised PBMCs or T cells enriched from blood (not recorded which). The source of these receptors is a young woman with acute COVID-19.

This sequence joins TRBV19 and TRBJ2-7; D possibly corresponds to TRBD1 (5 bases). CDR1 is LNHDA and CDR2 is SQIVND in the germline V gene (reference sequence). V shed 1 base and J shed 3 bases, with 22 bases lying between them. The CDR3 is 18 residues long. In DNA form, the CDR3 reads TGTGCCAGTAGTATAGCCCTCGACAGCCCAGGCCGGATCTACGAGCAGTACTTC. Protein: CASSIALDSPGRIYEQYF.

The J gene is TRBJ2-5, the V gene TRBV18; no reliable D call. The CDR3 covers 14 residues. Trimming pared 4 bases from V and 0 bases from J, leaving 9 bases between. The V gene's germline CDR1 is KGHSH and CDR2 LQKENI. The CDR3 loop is CASSLGPNQETQYF. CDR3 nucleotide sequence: TGTGCCAGCTCACTTGGGCCCAACCAAGAGACCCAGTACTTC.

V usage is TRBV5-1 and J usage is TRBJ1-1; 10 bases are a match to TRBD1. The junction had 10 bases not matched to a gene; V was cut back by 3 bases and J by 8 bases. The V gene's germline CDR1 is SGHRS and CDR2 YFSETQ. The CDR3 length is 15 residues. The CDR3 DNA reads TGCGCCAGCAGCTCTGGGGACAGGGGTTTGTTGGAAGCTTTCTTT. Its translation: CASSSGDRGLLEAFF.

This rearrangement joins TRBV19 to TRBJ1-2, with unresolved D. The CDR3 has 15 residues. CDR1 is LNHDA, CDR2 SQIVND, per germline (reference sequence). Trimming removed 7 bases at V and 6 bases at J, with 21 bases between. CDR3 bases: TGTGCCAGTACTTGGAGCCTAGCTACCCTAGATGGCTACACCTTC. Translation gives CASTWSLATLDGYTF.

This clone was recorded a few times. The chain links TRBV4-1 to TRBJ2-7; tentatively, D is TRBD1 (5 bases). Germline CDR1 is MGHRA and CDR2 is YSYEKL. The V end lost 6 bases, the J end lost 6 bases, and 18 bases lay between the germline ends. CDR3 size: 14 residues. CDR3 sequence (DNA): TGCGCCAGCAGGCAGGGATTCTCCCTCGGCGAGCAGTACTTC. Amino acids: CASRQGFSLGEQYF.

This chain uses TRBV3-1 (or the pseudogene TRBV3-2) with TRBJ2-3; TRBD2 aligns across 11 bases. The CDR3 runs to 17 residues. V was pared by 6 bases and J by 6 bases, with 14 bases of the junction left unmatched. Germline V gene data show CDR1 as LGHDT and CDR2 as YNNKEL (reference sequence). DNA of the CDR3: TGTGCCAGCAGTCTGACTAGCGGGGACCTGGTGGCGGATACGCAGTATTTT. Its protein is CASSLTSGDLVADTQYF.

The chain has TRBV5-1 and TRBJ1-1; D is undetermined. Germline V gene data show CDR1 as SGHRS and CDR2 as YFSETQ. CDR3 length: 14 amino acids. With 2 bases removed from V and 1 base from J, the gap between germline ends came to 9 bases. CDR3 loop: CASSFSGKNTEAFF. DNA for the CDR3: TGCGCCAGCAGCTTCTCCGGGAAGAACACTGAAGCTTTCTTT.

The CDR3: CASSPKRQATNEKLFF. The CDR3 region has the DNA TGTGCCAGCAGCCCCAAACGACAAGCAACTAATGAAAAACTGTTTTTT. The chain combines TRBV5-8 with TRBJ1-4; no clear D gene. The V and J ends lost 4 bases and 0 bases respectively, with 13 bases between them. The CDR3 loop spans 16 amino acids. From germline, CDR1 is SGHTS and CDR2 YDEGEE.

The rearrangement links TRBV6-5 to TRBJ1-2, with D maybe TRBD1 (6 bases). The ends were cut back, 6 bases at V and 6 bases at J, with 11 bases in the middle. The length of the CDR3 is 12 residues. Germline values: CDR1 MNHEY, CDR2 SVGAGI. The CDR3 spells CASSRQDHGYTF. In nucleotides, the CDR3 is TGTGCCAGCAGCCGACAGGACCATGGCTACACCTTC.

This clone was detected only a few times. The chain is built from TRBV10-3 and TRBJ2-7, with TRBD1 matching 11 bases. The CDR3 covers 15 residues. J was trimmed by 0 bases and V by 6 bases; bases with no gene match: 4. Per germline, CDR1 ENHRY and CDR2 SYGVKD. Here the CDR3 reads CAIRTGTGGSYEQYF. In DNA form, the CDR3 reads TGTGCCATCAGGACCGGGACAGGGGGCTCCTACGAGCAGTACTTC.

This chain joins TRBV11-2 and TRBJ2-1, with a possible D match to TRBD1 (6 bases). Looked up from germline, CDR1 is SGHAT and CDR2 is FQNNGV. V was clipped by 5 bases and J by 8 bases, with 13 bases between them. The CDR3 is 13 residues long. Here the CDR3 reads CASSDDTGHEQFF. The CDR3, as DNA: TGTGCCAGCAGCGACGACACAGGGCATGAGCAGTTCTTC. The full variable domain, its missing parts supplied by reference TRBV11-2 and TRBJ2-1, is EAGVAQSPRYKIIEKRQSVAFWCNPISGHATLYWYQQILGQGPKLLIQFQNNGVVDDSQLPKDRFSAERLKGVDSTLKIQPAKLEDSAVYLCASSDDTGHEQFFGPGTRLTVL.